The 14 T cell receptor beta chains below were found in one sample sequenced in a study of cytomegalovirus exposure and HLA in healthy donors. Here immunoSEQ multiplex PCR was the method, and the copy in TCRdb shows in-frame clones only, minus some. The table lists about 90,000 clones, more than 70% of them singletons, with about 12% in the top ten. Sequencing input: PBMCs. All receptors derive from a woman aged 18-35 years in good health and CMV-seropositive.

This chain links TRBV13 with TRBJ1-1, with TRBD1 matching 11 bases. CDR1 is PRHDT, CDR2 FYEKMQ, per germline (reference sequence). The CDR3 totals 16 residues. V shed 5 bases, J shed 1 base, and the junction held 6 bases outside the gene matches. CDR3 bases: TGTGCCAGCAGCCCGGACAGGGGGCGCAGGAACACTGAAGCTTTCTTT. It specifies CASSPDRGRRNTEAFF.

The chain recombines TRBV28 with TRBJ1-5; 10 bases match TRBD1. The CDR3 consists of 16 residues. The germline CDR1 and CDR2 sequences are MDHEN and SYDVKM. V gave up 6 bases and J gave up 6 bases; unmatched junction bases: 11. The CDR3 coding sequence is TGTGCCAGCAGGACTTGGGGGACAGGGGCGGGTCAGCCCCAGCATTTT. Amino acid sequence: CASRTWGTGAGQPQHF.

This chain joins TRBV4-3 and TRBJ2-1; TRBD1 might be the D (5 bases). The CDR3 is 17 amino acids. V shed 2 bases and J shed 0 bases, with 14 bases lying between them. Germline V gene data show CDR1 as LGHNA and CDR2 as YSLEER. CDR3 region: CASSQIFGDSSYNEQFF. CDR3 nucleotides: TGCGCCAGCAGCCAAATCTTTGGAGACAGCTCCTACAATGAGCAGTTCTTC.

The CDR3 spells CASSQDRLQRNSPLHF. The CDR3 coding sequence is TGCGCCAGCAGCCAAGATCGGTTGCAAAGAAATTCACCCCTCCACTTT. The chain joins TRBV4-3 to TRBJ1-6; D unresolved. This CDR3 is built from 16 residues. V was shortened by 0 bases and J by 7 bases, with 13 bases between the two germline ends. CDR1 is LGHNA, CDR2 YSLEER, per germline.

The chain's CDR3 is CAISQTRQGSTDTQYF. The CDR3 DNA reads TGTGCCATCAGCCAAACCAGGCAGGGCAGCACAGATACGCAGTATTTT. The J gene is TRBJ2-3, the V gene TRBV10-3; TRBD1 might be the D (5 bases). The CDR3 has 16 amino acids. Germline V lookup: CDR1 ENHRY, CDR2 SYGVKD. V was shortened by 6 bases and J by 0 bases, with 16 bases between the two germline ends.

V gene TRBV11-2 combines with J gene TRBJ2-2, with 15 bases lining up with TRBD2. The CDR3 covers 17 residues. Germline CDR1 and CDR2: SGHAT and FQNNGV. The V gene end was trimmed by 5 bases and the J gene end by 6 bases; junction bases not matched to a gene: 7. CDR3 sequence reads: CASSPRTSGGASGELFF. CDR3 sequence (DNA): TGTGCCAGCAGCCCCCGGACTAGCGGGGGGGCCTCCGGGGAGCTGTTTTTT. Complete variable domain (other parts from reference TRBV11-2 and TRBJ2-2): EAGVAQSPRYKIIEKRQSVAFWCNPISGHATLYWYQQILGQGPKLLIQFQNNGVVDDSQLPKDRFSAERLKGVDSTLKIQPAKLEDSAVYLCASSPRTSGGASGELFFGEGSRLTVL.

The CDR3 DNA reads TGTGCCAGCAGCTTTCGACAGACGGGGGTCTCATACACCTTC. Its translation is CASSFRQTGVSYTF. The chain links TRBV6-5 to TRBJ1-2; TRBD1 might be the D (5 bases). This CDR3 region has 14 residues. Germline-derived CDR1 and CDR2 are MNHEY and SVGAGI. Trimming took 6 bases from V and 11 from J, leaving 22 bases between them.

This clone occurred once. The CDR3 is CASTLKKGELFF. The CDR3 DNA sequence: TGTGCCAGCACTCTAAAAAAAGGGGAGCTGTTTTTT. The chain is built from TRBV6-6 and TRBJ2-2; D remains ambiguous. CDR1 is MNHNY and CDR2 is SVGAGI in the germline V gene (reference sequence). The CDR3 spans 12 residues. V lost 7 bases and J lost 8, with 11 bases in between.

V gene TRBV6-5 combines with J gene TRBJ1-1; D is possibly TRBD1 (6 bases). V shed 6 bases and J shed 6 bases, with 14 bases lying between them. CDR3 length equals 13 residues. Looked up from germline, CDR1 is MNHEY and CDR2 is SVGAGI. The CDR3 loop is CASRLAGDPEAFF. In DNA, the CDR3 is TGTGCCAGCAGGTTGGCAGGGGACCCTGAAGCTTTCTTT.

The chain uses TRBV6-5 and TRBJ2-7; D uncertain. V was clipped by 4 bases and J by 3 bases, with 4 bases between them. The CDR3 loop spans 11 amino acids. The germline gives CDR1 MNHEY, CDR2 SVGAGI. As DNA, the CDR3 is TGTGCCAGCAGTTCCCTCTACGAGCAGTACTTC. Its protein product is CASSSLYEQYF.

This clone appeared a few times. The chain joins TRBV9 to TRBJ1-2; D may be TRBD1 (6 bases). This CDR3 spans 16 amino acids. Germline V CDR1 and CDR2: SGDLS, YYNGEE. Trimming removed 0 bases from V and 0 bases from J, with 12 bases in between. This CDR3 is CASSVEGQTSNYGYTF. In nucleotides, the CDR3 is TGTGCCAGCAGCGTAGAAGGACAGACCTCTAACTATGGCTACACCTTC.

The CDR3 spells CASSYLVSGNTEAFF. As DNA, the CDR3 is TGTGCCAGCAGTTACTTGGTTTCAGGGAACACTGAAGCTTTCTTT. This rearrangement joins TRBV6-5 to TRBJ1-1; D is unclear. The V gene lost 1 base and the J gene lost 1 base, with 10 bases spanning the gap. Looked up from germline, CDR1 is MNHEY and CDR2 is SVGAGI. CDR3 length: 15 amino acids.

The CDR3 here is CASSPAGGGEQFF. CDR3 DNA sequence: TGTGCCAGCTCACCCGCGGGAGGGGGTGAGCAGTTCTTC. The chain joins TRBV18 to TRBJ2-1; 9 bases are shared with TRBD2. Germline V gene data show CDR1 as KGHSH and CDR2 as LQKENI. V lost 3 bases and J lost 9; bases outside the gene matches: 3. The CDR3 loop spans 13 amino acids.

The CDR3 sequence: CASSSYSGATNEKLFF. The CDR3 coding sequence is TGTGCCAGCAGTTCCTACTCAGGGGCAACTAATGAAAAACTGTTTTTT. This chain uses TRBV27 with TRBJ1-4; tentatively, D is TRBD1 (6 bases). Germline CDR1 is MNHEY and CDR2 is SMNVEV (reference sequence). The CDR3 length is 16 residues. Trimming removed 4 bases at V and 0 bases at J, with 12 bases between.